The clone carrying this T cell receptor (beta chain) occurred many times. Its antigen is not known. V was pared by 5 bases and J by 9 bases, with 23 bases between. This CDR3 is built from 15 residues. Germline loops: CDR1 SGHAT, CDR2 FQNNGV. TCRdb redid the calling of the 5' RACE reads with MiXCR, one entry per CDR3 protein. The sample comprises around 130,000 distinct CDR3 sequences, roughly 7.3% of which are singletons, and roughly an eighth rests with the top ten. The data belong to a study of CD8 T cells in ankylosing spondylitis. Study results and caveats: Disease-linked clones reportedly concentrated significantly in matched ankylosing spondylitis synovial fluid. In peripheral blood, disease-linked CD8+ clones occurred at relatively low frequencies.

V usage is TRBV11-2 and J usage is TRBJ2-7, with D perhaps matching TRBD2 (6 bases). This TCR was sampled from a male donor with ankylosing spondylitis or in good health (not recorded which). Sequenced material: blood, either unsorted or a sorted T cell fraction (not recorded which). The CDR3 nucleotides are TGTGCCAGCAGCAAACCCGGGACTGACCCTGGACGGCAGTACTTC. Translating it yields CASSKPGTDPGRQYF.